This passage covers 20 T cell receptor beta chains from one sample sequenced in a study of blood T cells in healthy people across ages. The authors ran a second PCR of about 6 to 11 cycles using a sample-barcoded 5' primer and a J-beta primer mix. Via MiXCR, TCRdb re-called the 5' RACE reads, giving one row per CDR3 protein. The sample includes more than 550,000 distinct CDR3 sequences, about 24% of them seen just once. Sequencing input: blood. The receptors were sampled from a man in his 70s in good health.

The rearrangement links TRBV6-5 to TRBJ1-5, with 8 bases fitting TRBD1. V was pared by 6 bases and J by 2 bases, with 6 bases of the junction left unmatched. The CDR3 totals 15 residues. CDR1 and CDR2 from the germline V gene are MNHEY and SVGAGI. The DNA of the CDR3 is TGTGCCAGCAGGCAGGGGGCAAGTGGCAATCAGCCCCAGCATTTT. Its protein product is CASRQGASGNQPQHF.

V usage is TRBV13 and J usage is TRBJ2-2; D is unclear. V lost 5 bases and J 4 bases, leaving 11 bases between the germline ends. The CDR3 length is 14 residues. The germline V gene encodes CDR1 PRHDT and CDR2 FYEKMQ (reference sequence). The CDR3 is CASSLSQGTGELFF. As DNA, the CDR3 is TGTGCCAGCAGCCTCTCCCAAGGCACCGGGGAGCTGTTTTTT.

This clonotype was seen at least ten times. The chain recombines TRBV29-1 with TRBJ2-4, with a possible D match to TRBD1 (6 bases). The CDR3 is 15 residues long. The germline V gene has CDR1 SQVTM and CDR2 ANQGSEA. The V end was cut by 5 bases, the J end by 0 bases, with 14 bases between. CDR3 residues: CSVTGQGIAKNIQYF. In nucleotides, the CDR3 is TGCAGCGTTACGGGGCAGGGGATAGCCAAAAACATTCAGTACTTC. The variable domain in full, completed from reference TRBV29-1 and TRBJ2-4, reads SAVISQKPSRDICQRGTSLTIQCQVDSQVTMMFWYRQQPGQSLTLIATANQGSEATYESGFVIDKFPISRPNLTFSTLTVSNMSPEDSSIYLCSVTGQGIAKNIQYFGAGTRLSVL.

This clonotype came up many times. V gene TRBV6-4 combines with J gene TRBJ1-1; possible D gene TRBD1, 6 bases. The CDR3 is made up of 15 amino acids. Germline loops: CDR1 MRHNA, CDR2 SNTAGT. The V and J ends lost 5 bases and 7 bases respectively, with 20 bases between them. Here the CDR3 reads CASSTEPDRADEAFF. CDR3 bases: TGTGCCAGCAGTACGGAACCGGACAGAGCAGATGAAGCTTTCTTT.

DNA of the CDR3: TGTGCCAGCAGTTACGCACAAGCCCTAGGTGAGCAGTTCTTC. Translated, it gives CASSYAQALGEQFF. This chain uses TRBV6-2 or TRBV6-3 with TRBJ2-5; unclear D gene. The tail of the sequence fits TRBJ2-1 better, so the J call may be wrong. Germline CDR1 reads MNHEY; CDR2 reads SVGEGT. CDR3 length: 14 residues.

This chain connects TRBV19 to TRBJ2-7; no definite D call. Germline V gene data show CDR1 as LNHDA and CDR2 as SQIVND (reference sequence). Deletions cut 5 bases from V and 9 bases from J, with 23 bases between. The CDR3 consists of 15 residues. The CDR3 DNA reads TGTGCCAGTAGTGCCCAAATTGGAGCCGTGGGAACGCAGTACGTC. Protein product: CASSAQIGAVGTQYV.

This clonotype showed up just a few times. The chain has TRBV4-1 and TRBJ2-1; the D gene is possibly TRBD2 (6 bases). V lost 6 bases and J 8 bases, leaving 23 bases between the germline ends. Germline V gives CDR1 MGHRA, CDR2 YSYEKL. The CDR3 consists of 16 residues. CDR3 amino acids: CASSVPPEGLIHEQFF. CDR3 DNA sequence: TGCGCCAGCAGTGTCCCGCCGGAGGGTCTCATCCATGAGCAGTTCTTC.

The sample holds a few counts of this clonotype. This sequence joins TRBV11-2 and TRBJ2-3; TRBD2 is a possible D gene (6 bases). The CDR3 loop spans 16 amino acids. V was shortened by 0 bases and J by 2 bases, with 12 bases between the two germline ends. Germline CDR1 SGHAT, CDR2 FQNNGV. In nucleotides, the CDR3 is TGTGCCAGCAGCTTAGAGCGGAGACTAGTCACAGATACGCAGTATTTT. Residues: CASSLERRLVTDTQYF.

The V gene is TRBV21-1, the J gene TRBJ1-1. TRBV21-1 is marked as a pseudogene. This CDR3 spans 12 amino acids. DNA of the CDR3: TGTGCCAGCAGGGAGGGGAACACTGAAGCTTTCTTT. It translates to CASREGNTEAFF.

The J gene is TRBJ1-2, the V gene TRBV4-2; D not certain. Trimming removed 1 base from V and 4 bases from J, with 22 bases in between. In germline, CDR1 is LGHNA, CDR2 YNFKEQ. The CDR3 runs 18 residues. For the CDR3, the DNA is TGTGCCAGCAGCCAAGCCAAGGGTTTCTCGGGGAGAGGCTATGGCTACACCTTC. It is translated as CASSQAKGFSGRGYGYTF.

The chain is built from TRBV7-9 and TRBJ2-5, with D tentatively TRBD1 (6 bases). The DNA end is more similar to TRBJ2-7, so the J call may be wrong. The CDR3 totals 13 residues. Germline CDR1 SEHNR, CDR2 FQNEAQ (reference sequence). CDR3 region: CASSLRQDGEQYF. In DNA form, the CDR3 reads TGTGCCAGCAGCTTAAGACAGGATGGCGAGCAGTACTTC.

The chain is built from TRBV6-2 or TRBV6-3 and TRBJ2-7; D remains unclear. V dropped 0 bases and J dropped 0 bases, with 12 bases sitting between them. Germline CDR1 and CDR2: MNHEY and SVGEGT. This CDR3 spans 16 amino acids. CDR3 sequence: CASSYSTGRSSYEQYF. The CDR3 DNA reads TGTGCCAGCAGTTACTCGACCGGCAGGAGCTCCTACGAGCAGTACTTC.

CDR3 amino acids: CASSQSASGSSYNEQFF. The CDR3 DNA follows: TGTGCCAGCAGTCAATCCGCTAGCGGGAGCTCCTACAATGAGCAGTTCTTC. The chain recombines TRBV6-4 with TRBJ2-1, with 10 bases that match TRBD2. There are 17 residues in the CDR3. Germline V gives CDR1 MRHNA, CDR2 SNTAGT. With V trimmed by 5 bases and J by 0 bases, 7 bases remained unmatched.

This clonotype was seen more than once but under ten times. The chain combines TRBV5-1 with TRBJ1-3; no firm D call. The CDR3 contains 16 residues. Germline-derived CDR1 and CDR2 are SGHRS and YFSETQ. V was pared by 0 bases and J by 2 bases, with 12 bases between. CDR3 coding DNA: TGCGCCAGCAGCTTGGACTTGGGTTTGCCTGGAAACACCATATATTTT. Protein product: CASSLDLGLPGNTIYF. Variable domain in full (rest from reference TRBV5-1 and TRBJ1-3): KAGVTQTPRYLIKTRGQQVTLSCSPISGHRSVSWYQQTPGQGLQFLFEYFSETQRNKGNFPGRFSGRQFSNSRSEMNVSTLELGDSALYLCASSLDLGLPGNTIYFGEGSWLTVV.

The CDR3 region is CASSLGPGGYGYTF. The CDR3 DNA is TGTGCCAGCAGTTTAGGACCTGGGGGCTATGGCTACACCTTC. V gene TRBV12-3 or TRBV12-4 combines with J gene TRBJ1-2, with D perhaps TRBD1 (5 bases). The V end was cut by 1 base, the J end by 4 bases, with 10 bases between. The CDR3 sequence is 14 residues long.

This sequence joins TRBV19 and TRBJ1-2, with 8 bases lining up with TRBD1. This CDR3 comprises 13 residues. Per germline, CDR1 LNHDA and CDR2 SQIVND (reference sequence). The V and J ends lost 6 bases and 4 bases, in that order; junction bases with no gene match: 4. The CDR3, as DNA: TGTGCCAGTAGGCGGACAGGGCCCTATGGCTACACCTTC. It yields the protein CASRRTGPYGYTF.

This clonotype was recorded a few times. V usage is TRBV28 and J usage is TRBJ2-7; 10 nucleotides line up with TRBD1. This CDR3 comprises 15 residues. The germline CDR1 and CDR2 sequences are MDHEN and SYDVKM. Losses at the gene ends were 6 bases for V and 4 bases for J; bases not matched to a gene: 9. CDR3 DNA sequence: TGTGCCAGCAGGGGGCCGGGACAGGGGATTTACGAGCAGTACTTC. This codes for CASRGPGQGIYEQYF.

There are a few counts of this clonotype. V and J are TRBV6-1 and TRBJ2-5; a possible D gene is TRBD1 (5 bases). This CDR3 is 13 amino acids long. Germline CDR1 is MNHNS and CDR2 is SASEGT. V lost 7 bases and J lost 4, with 13 bases in between. The CDR3 reads CASTYAGLETQYF. CDR3 DNA sequence: TGTGCCAGCACCTACGCAGGGCTAGAGACCCAGTACTTC.

In its sample, this clonotype was seen many times. The chain employs TRBV5-1 and TRBJ1-1, with D possibly matching TRBD1 (5 bases). The ends were cut back, 4 bases at V and 1 base at J, with 14 bases in the middle. Germline assignment: CDR1 SGHRS and CDR2 YFSETQ. CDR3 length: 15 amino acids. The CDR3 DNA sequence: TGCGCCAGCAGCGTAAACCGGGGGGGGAACACTGAAGCTTTCTTT. As protein: CASSVNRGGNTEAFF.

CDR3 amino acids: CASSLVAGFTDTQYF. The DNA of the CDR3 is TGTGCCAGCAGCTTAGTAGCGGGATTCACAGATACGCAGTATTTT. The chain uses TRBV11-2 and TRBJ2-3; 8 bases are a match to TRBD2. From germline, CDR1 is SGHAT and CDR2 FQNNGV. V lost 1 base to trimming and J lost 2 bases; unmatched junction nucleotides: 2. This CDR3 region has 15 residues.